This entry lists 8 T cell receptor beta chains sequenced from one sample in a study of blood T cell repertoires in COVID-19. Method: immunoSEQ multiplex PCR; TCRdb's copy keeps in-frame clones and lacks some. The sample holds about 83,000 clones, around 84% seen once. Sequencing used peripheral blood. The origin of the receptors is a man aged 80 or over with active or convalescent COVID-19.

This clone appeared a single time. The chain employs TRBV29-1 and TRBJ2-1, with TRBD1 identical over 8 bases. Germline V gene lookup returns CDR1 SQVTM and CDR2 ANQGSEA. Unmatched junction bases numbered 10, after V lost 6 bases and J lost 6 bases. The CDR3 length is 14 residues. Here the CDR3 reads CSVSSAGTGNEQFF. As DNA, the CDR3 is TGCAGCGTCTCCAGCGCCGGGACAGGCAATGAGCAGTTCTTC.

This chain uses TRBV24-1 with TRBJ2-5, with D possibly TRBD2 on 7 matching bases. CDR1 KGHDR and CDR2 SFDVKD come from the germline V gene. The CDR3 sequence is 13 residues long. The V end was cut by 8 bases, the J end by 5 bases, with 14 bases between. In nucleotides, the CDR3 is TGTGCCACCACCGGAGGGGGGGAGGAGACCCAGTACTTC. As protein: CATTGGGEETQYF.

This clone was counted between two and nine times. The chain links TRBV5-1 to TRBJ1-6; no firm D call. The CDR3 is 15 amino acids. The V end lost 0 bases, the J end lost 7 bases, and 11 bases lay between the germline ends. Germline V gene sequence: CDR1 SGHRS, CDR2 YFSETQ. In nucleotides, the CDR3 is TGCGCCAGCAGCTTGGTCGGGTTTGTGAATTCACCCCTCCACTTT. Protein: CASSLVGFVNSPLHF. Filled out from reference TRBV5-1 and TRBJ1-6, the complete variable domain reads KAGVTQTPRYLIKTRGQQVTLSCSPISGHRSVSWYQQTPGQGLQFLFEYFSETQRNKGNFPGRFSGRQFSNSRSEMNVSTLELGDSALYLCASSLVGFVNSPLHFGNGTRLTVT.

V and J are TRBV28 and TRBJ1-2, with D perhaps matching TRBD1 (5 bases). The CDR3 has 14 residues. V gave up 2 bases and J gave up 4 bases, with 11 bases separating them. Germline lookup yields CDR1 MDHEN and CDR2 SYDVKM. The CDR3 spells CASSLVAGFYGYTF. CDR3 sequence (DNA): TGTGCCAGCAGTTTAGTGGCAGGGTTCTATGGCTACACCTTC.

This clone was picked up one time. The chain couples TRBV19 to TRBJ2-2; D might be TRBD1 (6 bases). Germline loops: CDR1 LNHDA, CDR2 SQIVND (reference sequence). The CDR3 contains 15 residues. Deletions cut 9 bases from V and 0 bases from J, with 14 bases between. The chain's CDR3 is CASRKGTSNTGELFF. CDR3 sequence (DNA): TGTGCCAGCAGAAAGGGGACATCGAACACCGGGGAGCTGTTTTTT.

This clone was found once. This rearrangement joins TRBV11-3 to TRBJ1-5; D not resolved. This CDR3 contains 11 residues. Germline V lookup: CDR1 SGHNT, CDR2 YENEEA. Deletions cut 6 bases from V and 8 bases from J, with 8 bases between. The CDR3 loop is CASRTEKPQHF. The CDR3 bases are TGTGCCAGCAGGACGGAGAAGCCCCAGCATTTT.

This clone was observed a handful of times. The chain recombines TRBV5-1 with TRBJ1-1; D unclear. CDR3 length equals 13 residues. With 3 bases removed from V and 5 bases from J, the gap between germline ends came to 11 bases. Per the germline V gene, CDR1 is SGHRS and CDR2 is YFSETQ. The DNA for the CDR3 is TGCGCCAGCAGCTATGCGGGCGGGACTGAAGCTTTCTTT. Amino acids: CASSYAGGTEAFF.

This clone was picked up a small number of times. The chain is built from TRBV5-1 and TRBJ1-6; 10 bases line up with TRBD1. The CDR3 consists of 15 residues. After removal of 0 bases from V and 6 bases from J, the junction contained 0 bases not matched to a gene. Per the germline V gene, CDR1 is SGHRS and CDR2 is YFSETQ. The CDR3: CASSLGDRGNSPLHF. For the CDR3, the DNA is TGCGCCAGCAGCTTGGGGGACAGGGGTAATTCACCCCTCCACTTT.